The following is a T cell receptor (beta chain) sequence with its context. The sample is drawn from a study of radiotherapy plus CTLA-4 blockade in lung cancer. The repertoire was sequenced with immunoSEQ multiplex PCR; TCRdb's copy has only in-frame clones and lacks some. Of some 62,000 clones in the sample, 70% to 80% were seen once. CDR3 length: 17 residues. The germline CDR1 and CDR2 sequences are SQVTM and ANQGSEA. The V and J ends lost 7 bases and 0 bases respectively, with 19 bases between them. This sequence originates from a human donor with non-small cell lung cancer who had a complete response to radiotherapy plus ipilimumab. Sequences were derived from peripheral blood, sampled from a patient treated with radiotherapy plus ipilimumab. This rearrangement joins TRBV29-1 to TRBJ2-6, with a tentative D call TRBD2 (6 bases). The DNA of the CDR3 is TGCAGCGAAAAAACTCCGGGACTTCGCTCTGGGGCCAACGTCCTGACTTTC. It encodes CSEKTPGLRSGANVLTF.